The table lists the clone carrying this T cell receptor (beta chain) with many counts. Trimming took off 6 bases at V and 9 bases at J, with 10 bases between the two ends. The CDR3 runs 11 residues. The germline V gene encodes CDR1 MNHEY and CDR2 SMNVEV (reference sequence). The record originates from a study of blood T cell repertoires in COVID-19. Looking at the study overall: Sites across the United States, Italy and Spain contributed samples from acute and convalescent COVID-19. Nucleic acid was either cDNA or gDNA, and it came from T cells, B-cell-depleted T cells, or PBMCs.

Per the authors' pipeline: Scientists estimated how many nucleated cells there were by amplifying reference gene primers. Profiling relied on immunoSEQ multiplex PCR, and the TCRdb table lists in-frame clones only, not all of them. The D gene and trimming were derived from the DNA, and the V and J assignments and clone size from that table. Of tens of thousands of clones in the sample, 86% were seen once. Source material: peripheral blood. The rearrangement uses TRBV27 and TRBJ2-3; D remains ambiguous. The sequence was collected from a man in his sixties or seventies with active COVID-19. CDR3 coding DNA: TGTGCCAGCAGCCGAGGAGTGACGCAGTATTTT. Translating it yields CASSRGVTQYF.